This T cell receptor beta chain was identified during a study of shared clonotypes between healthy human individuals. Whole-study results and caveats: When compared with the clonotypes that were shared by all four sorted-subset donors, the non-shared clonotypes turned out to have lower generation probabilities. When naive CD4 clonotypes were compared across a handful of donors, about 5% were shared.

V dropped 6 bases and J dropped 0; count of bases not matched to a gene: 9. Germline V gene sequence: CDR1 SGDLS, CDR2 YYNGEE. CDR3 size: 17 residues. Across several immunoSEQ plates, the genomic DNA of each subset was split evenly. Assay: immunoSEQ multiplex PCR; the TCRdb copy retains only in-frame clones and omits some. The top ten hold approximately 0.4% of the sample, which has 2 million to 2.5 million clones, 93% seen once. Remarks on this clone: Its antigen is not known.

The clonotype was recovered from a man aged 18 to 30 in good health. Some clones in this sample may be carry-over from other donors' samples. The J gene is TRBJ2-2, the V gene TRBV9; 9 bases align to TRBD2. Material: naive CD4+ T cells from PBMCs. Specified subset: CD45RA+ positively selected. CDR3: CASTHSGRYANTGELFF. The CDR3 nucleotides read TGTGCCAGCACACATAGCGGGAGATACGCGAACACCGGGGAGCTGTTTTTT.